The 9 T cell receptor beta chains below were found in one sample sequenced in a study of glioma-infiltrating T cells after dendritic cell vaccination. Time point of the sample: after dendritic cell vaccination, including at tumor progression/relapse. The data were produced by immunoSEQ multiplex PCR, yet TCRdb's version contains in-frame clones alone and is incomplete. Here the sample spans 50,000 to 65,000 clones, 70% to 90% being singletons. The source was blood, collected after dendritic cell vaccination. These TCRs come from a human donor with glioblastoma.

The chain combines TRBV19 with TRBJ1-3, with D tentatively TRBD1 (6 bases). The CDR3 is 13 amino acids. Germline loops: CDR1 LNHDA, CDR2 SQIVND (reference sequence). V was cut by 6 bases and J by 2 bases, with 8 bases left in between. The CDR3 is CASRGTTGNTIYF. The CDR3 DNA follows: TGTGCCAGTAGGGGGACAACTGGAAACACCATATATTTT.

The V and J genes are TRBV7-2 and TRBJ2-7; maybe TRBD2 (6 bases). The V end was cut by 4 bases, the J end by 4 bases, with 17 bases between. The CDR3 contains 15 residues. Germline CDR1 and CDR2: SGHTA and FQGNSA. CDR3 residues: CASSSGVRIRYEQYF. The CDR3, as DNA: TGTGCCAGCAGCTCGGGGGTACGGATACGGTACGAGCAGTACTTC.

As regards this clone: The same CDR3 is also encoded by other DNA sequences in this sample. The rearrangement joins TRBV2 to TRBJ1-6; 8 bases are shared with TRBD1. Unmatched junction bases numbered 4, after V lost 3 bases and J lost 6 bases. The germline CDR1 and CDR2 sequences are SNHLY and FYNNEI. The CDR3 loop spans 15 amino acids. CDR3 amino acids: CASSDRGQGNSPLHF. CDR3 coding DNA: TGTGCCAGCAGTGATCGAGGACAGGGTAATTCACCCCTCCACTTT.

V and J are TRBV30 and TRBJ1-3; D not certain. The CDR3 is made up of 15 amino acids. Germline V lookup: CDR1 GTSNPN, CDR2 SVGIG (reference sequence). V lost 1 base and J lost 0, with 10 bases in between. This CDR3 reads CAWSALDDSGNTIYF. CDR3 DNA: TGTGCCTGGAGTGCCTTAGATGACTCTGGAAACACCATATATTTT.

This clone was counted only a few times. This rearrangement joins TRBV5-4 to TRBJ2-4, with 14 bases lining up with TRBD2. The V gene's germline CDR1 is SGHNT and CDR2 YYREEE (reference sequence). This CDR3 is 18 amino acids long. V shed 4 bases and J 0 bases; nucleotides not matched to a gene: 6. The CDR3 protein is CASSPGTSGGVAKNIQYF. The CDR3 DNA reads as TGTGCCAGCAGCCCGGGGACTAGCGGGGGAGTAGCCAAAAACATTCAGTACTTC.

In DNA form, the CDR3 reads TGTGCCTGGAGTCTAGCGGGGGGGTACCAAGAGACCCAGTACTTC. Its protein is CAWSLAGGYQETQYF. The chain couples TRBV30 to TRBJ2-5; 12 bases line up with TRBD2. V lost 2 bases to trimming and J lost 0 bases; unmatched junction nucleotides: 1. In germline, CDR1 is GTSNPN, CDR2 SVGIG (reference sequence). The CDR3 sequence is 15 residues long.

This clone has just one count. The chain recombines TRBV6-5 with TRBJ2-2; D call uncertain. V lost 3 bases and J lost 1, with 6 bases in between. Germline values: CDR1 MNHEY, CDR2 SVGAGI. The CDR3 totals 14 residues. The CDR3 sequence: CASSYRVNTGELFF. CDR3 DNA: TGTGCCAGCAGTTATCGGGTGAACACCGGGGAGCTGTTTTTT.

V usage is TRBV6-1 and J usage is TRBJ2-3; tentatively, D is TRBD2 (5 bases). The CDR3 is 14 amino acids. Germline loops: CDR1 MNHNS, CDR2 SASEGT. Trimming cost V 3 bases and J 4 bases, with 11 bases left between them. The CDR3 coding sequence is TGTGCCAGCAGTGAGGCTGGAGGCGCAGATACGCAGTATTTT. This codes for CASSEAGGADTQYF.

The chain recombines TRBV6-6 with TRBJ2-2; maybe TRBD1 (5 bases). V shed 7 bases and J shed 4 bases, with 13 bases lying between them. This CDR3 region has 14 residues. CDR1 MNHNY and CDR2 SVGAGI come from the germline V gene (reference sequence). CDR3 amino acids: CASTYAGLTGELFF. CDR3 nucleotide sequence: TGTGCCAGCACATACGCAGGGCTCACCGGGGAGCTGTTTTTT.